This TCR beta chain originates from a study of OX40 agonist ivuxolimab in advanced cancers. The germline gives CDR1 SGHNT, CDR2 YENEEA. CDR3 length: 13 residues. J gave up 6 bases and V 5 bases, and 4 bases lay outside the gene matches. This clone was observed a few times. Using immunoSEQ multiplex PCR, the repertoire was profiled, and TCRdb retains in-frame clones only, with some absent. Of 12,000 or so clones in the sample, 86% were seen once. The chain carries TRBV11-3 and TRBJ1-2; TRBD1 agrees at 9 bases. The sample here was CD4+ or CD8+ T cells sorted from blood, taken in a trial of the OX40 agonist ivuxolimab. This TCR was sampled from an adult with an advanced solid tumor such as melanoma, head and neck, liver or kidney cancer. The CDR3 protein is CASSTRTGDGYTF. The DNA of the CDR3 is TGTGCCAGCAGCACCCGGACAGGGGATGGCTACACCTTC. Together with reference TRBV11-3 and TRBJ1-2, the CDR3 gives the full variable domain: EAGVVQSPRYKIIEKKQPVAFWCNPISGHNTLYWYLQNLGQGPELLIRYENEEAVDDSQLPKDRFSAERLKGVDSTLKIQPAELGDSAVYLCASSTRTGDGYTFGSGTRLTVV.